The 13 T cell receptor beta chains below were found in one sample sequenced in a study of vaccination effects on CD4 cells after COVID-19. The assay was immunoSEQ multiplex PCR, and TCRdb's table has in-frame clones only and misses some. This sample has about 81,000 clones, with under 80% found just once. What these receptors recognize is not known. CD4+ T cells specific for antigen were expanded with viral peptide pools by the ViraFEST assay before sequencing. Investigators separated out CD4+ T cells once 10 days of culture had passed. Subjects were given two BNT162b2 or mRNA-1273 vaccine doses. This sample comprised CD4+ T cells from PBMCs cultured with HCoV-OC43 spike peptides, obtained after COVID-19 vaccination. Subset denoted: HCoV-OC43 spike overlapping peptide pool stimulation. These receptors were collected from a human donor who received a COVID-19 vaccine.

V gene TRBV3-1 (or the pseudogene TRBV3-2) combines with J gene TRBJ2-1, with D unclear. Germline values: CDR1 LGHDT, CDR2 YNNKEL (reference sequence). The germline V and J ends were trimmed by 0 bases and 6 bases, with 9 bases remaining between them. The CDR3 covers 14 residues. As DNA, the CDR3 is TGTGCCAGCAGCCAAGATTCCTATTCCAATGAGCAGTTCTTC. It codes for CASSQDSYSNEQFF.

A single count supports this clone. The chain carries TRBV10-1 and TRBJ2-1; D is ambiguous. Trimming removed 5 bases from V and 4 bases from J, with 9 bases in between. This CDR3 contains 13 residues. Looked up from germline, CDR1 is WNHNN and CDR2 is SYGVQD (reference sequence). The CDR3 spells CASSPSRYNEQFF. CDR3 nucleotides: TGCGCCAGCAGTCCCTCCAGATACAATGAGCAGTTCTTC.

V and J are TRBV19 and TRBJ1-2; D uncertain. The germline V gene has CDR1 LNHDA and CDR2 SQIVND (reference sequence). V was trimmed by 7 bases and J by 4 bases, leaving 10 bases between them. The CDR3 runs 12 residues. Written as DNA, the CDR3 is TGTGCCAGTACTAACGTGCCCTATGGCTACACCTTC. The encoded protein is CASTNVPYGYTF. Complete variable domain (other parts from reference TRBV19 and TRBJ1-2): DGGITQSPKYLFRKEGQNVTLSCEQNLNHDAMYWYRQDPGQGLRLIYYSQIVNDFQKGDIAEGYSVSREKKESFPLTVTSAQKNPTAFYLCASTNVPYGYTFGSGTRLTVV.

V is TRBV4-1 and J is TRBJ1-1; D unclear. V gave up 1 base and J gave up 0 bases, with 6 bases separating them. Looked up from germline, CDR1 is MGHRA and CDR2 is YSYEKL. This CDR3 is built from 14 residues. Here the CDR3 DNA reads TGCGCCAGCAGCCAAGTTTCGGTGAACACTGAAGCTTTCTTT. It codes for CASSQVSVNTEAFF.

The V and J genes are TRBV5-4 and TRBJ2-3, with 9 bases identical to TRBD1. Germline loops: CDR1 SGHNT, CDR2 YYREEE (reference sequence). V shed 4 bases and J 7 bases; nucleotides not matched to a gene: 7. The CDR3 is 14 amino acids. The CDR3 region is CASSKDRGLNTQYF. The CDR3 DNA reads TGTGCCAGCAGCAAGGACAGGGGTCTGAATACGCAGTATTTT.

The chain joins TRBV29-1 to TRBJ1-6; D not certain. Germline loops: CDR1 SQVTM, CDR2 ANQGSEA. Between the trimmed V and J ends, which lost 4 bases and 7 bases, there was a span of 8 bases. The CDR3 sequence is 12 residues long. The CDR3 spells CSVGEANSPLHF. CDR3 DNA: TGCAGCGTTGGGGAGGCGAATTCACCCCTCCACTTT.

This clone was counted a few times. The rearrangement links TRBV28 to TRBJ2-7; unclear D gene. Trimming removed 2 bases at V and 7 bases at J, with 6 bases between. This CDR3 is built from 11 residues. CDR1 and CDR2 (germline): MDHEN, SYDVKM. For the CDR3, the DNA is TGTGCCAGCAGTTTAGGGTCGGAGCAGTACGTC. It is translated as CASSLGSEQYV.

The V and J genes are TRBV19 and TRBJ2-5, with 7 bases identical to TRBD1. Looked up from germline, CDR1 is LNHDA and CDR2 is SQIVND (reference sequence). The ends lost 7 bases at V and 0 bases at J; junction bases unmatched: 5. The CDR3 totals 14 residues. In DNA form, the CDR3 reads TGTGCCAGTACTCCGACAGGGAACCAAGAGACCCAGTACTTC. Its translation is CASTPTGNQETQYF.

V and J are TRBV5-4 and TRBJ2-1; the match to TRBD1 covers 9 bases. Trimming removed 5 bases from V and 4 bases from J; junction bases left unmatched: 7. Germline V gene data show CDR1 as SGHNT and CDR2 as YYREEE (reference sequence). CDR3 length equals 15 residues. The CDR3 spells CASRDPGTGYNEQFF. CDR3 coding DNA: TGTGCCAGCAGGGACCCTGGGACAGGGTACAATGAGCAGTTCTTC.

This clone appeared a single time. V usage is TRBV5-1 and J usage is TRBJ2-1; TRBD1 matches at 9 bases. V trimming: 2 bases; J trimming: 6 bases; junction bases outside the gene matches: 3. The CDR3 sequence is 14 residues long. Germline CDR1 reads SGHRS; CDR2 reads YFSETQ. The CDR3 DNA follows: TGCGCCAGCAGCTTAGGGGACAGGGTCAATGAGCAGTTCTTC. This codes for CASSLGDRVNEQFF.

This clone turned up a few times. The chain links TRBV4-1 to TRBJ1-3, with 8 bases fitting TRBD1. This CDR3 comprises 16 residues. Germline V lookup: CDR1 MGHRA, CDR2 YSYEKL. V gave up 1 base and J gave up 5 bases; unmatched junction bases: 7. CDR3 amino acids: CASSQAWTGNRNTIYF. The CDR3 nucleotides read TGCGCCAGCAGCCAAGCTTGGACAGGGAACAGAAACACCATATATTTT.

This clone has more than one count but fewer than ten. The J gene is TRBJ2-7, the V gene TRBV2; 8 positions agree with TRBD2. V shed 4 bases and J 0 bases; nucleotides not matched to a gene: 5. The CDR3 is made up of 15 amino acids. The germline V gene encodes CDR1 SNHLY and CDR2 FYNNEI. The CDR3 sequence: CASSGLARNSYEQYV. The CDR3 DNA reads as TGTGCCAGCAGTGGACTAGCGAGGAACTCCTACGAGCAGTACGTC.

V is TRBV6-5 and J is TRBJ1-2; perhaps TRBD1 as D (6 bases). CDR1 MNHEY and CDR2 SVGAGI come from the germline V gene. V was shortened by 6 bases and J by 0 bases, with 14 bases between the two germline ends. CDR3 size: 15 residues. The DNA for the CDR3 is TGTGCCAGCAGACAGGGAGTGGGCCCTAACTATGGCTACACCTTC. Protein product: CASRQGVGPNYGYTF.